One and the same sample provided the 27 T cell receptor beta chains below, sequenced in a study of blood T cells in healthy people across ages. PCR was performed a second time for about 6 to 11 cycles using a sample-barcoded 5' primer and a J-beta primer mix. TCRdb recomputed calls from the 5' RACE reads with MiXCR, one row per CDR3 protein. The sample includes around 1.1 million distinct CDR3 sequences, around two fifths of them seen just once. The specimen was blood. The receptors here all came from a man between 18 and 35 years old in good health.

This clonotype was recorded once. The CDR3 region is CASSRGQDTGELFF. In nucleotides, the CDR3 is TGTGCCAGCAGCCGGGGACAGGACACCGGGGAGCTGTTTTTT. V and J are TRBV14 and TRBJ2-2, with 8 bases fitting TRBD1. Trimming at V came to 4 bases and at J to 3 bases, leaving 1 base not matched to a gene. The CDR3 length is 14 residues. Germline-derived CDR1 and CDR2 are SGHDN and FVKESK.

J is TRBJ1-1 and V is TRBV5-1; a weak D match, TRBD1 (5 bases). The CDR3 contains 18 residues. Looked up from germline, CDR1 is SGHRS and CDR2 is YFSETQ. V gave up 1 base and J gave up 0 bases, with 19 bases separating them. CDR3 sequence: CASSLSGPLTAVNTEAFF. The CDR3, as DNA: TGCGCCAGCAGCTTGTCGGGACCGTTGACAGCCGTGAACACTGAAGCTTTCTTT. Full variable domain (missing parts from reference TRBV5-1 and TRBJ1-1): KAGVTQTPRYLIKTRGQQVTLSCSPISGHRSVSWYQQTPGQGLQFLFEYFSETQRNKGNFPGRFSGRQFSNSRSEMNVSTLELGDSALYLCASSLSGPLTAVNTEAFFGQGTRLTVV.

The chain carries TRBV7-3 and TRBJ1-1; no definite D call. Trimming left V 5 bases short and J 4 bases short, with 11 bases between. Germline lookup yields CDR1 SGHTA and CDR2 FQGTGA. There are 13 residues in the CDR3. The CDR3 reads CASSVYGSTEAFF. CDR3 sequence (DNA): TGTGCCAGCAGCGTATATGGTAGCACTGAAGCTTTCTTT.

This sequence joins TRBV18 and TRBJ1-5; D unclear. Trimming cost V 3 bases and J 0 bases, with 18 bases left between them. The germline V gene has CDR1 KGHSH and CDR2 LQKENI. CDR3 size: 18 residues. The CDR3: CASSPNPIDGTSNQPQHF. CDR3 DNA: TGTGCCAGCTCACCCAACCCTATCGACGGAACTAGCAATCAGCCCCAGCATTTT.

This chain connects TRBV6-2 or TRBV6-3 to TRBJ2-7; D ambiguous. The CDR3 totals 14 residues. Trimming stripped 7 bases from V and 0 bases from J, with 13 bases between. CDR1 is MNHEY, CDR2 SVGEGT, per germline. The CDR3 sequence: CASKDPETSYEQYF. DNA for the CDR3: TGTGCCAGCAAGGACCCTGAGACCTCCTACGAGCAGTACTTC.

The gene calls are TRBV12-3 or TRBV12-4 and TRBJ1-1; 8 bases are a match to TRBD1. V shed 6 bases and J 1 base; nucleotides not matched to a gene: 10. CDR3 length: 16 amino acids. CDR3 in DNA: TGTGCCAGCAGCCCGATCCGACAGGGGCCGAACACTGAAGCTTTCTTT. This gives the protein CASSPIRQGPNTEAFF.

The CDR3, as DNA: TGCGCCAGCACCGGGACAGGGTACAAGAACACTGAAGCTTTCTTT. This sequence encodes CASTGTGYKNTEAFF. V is TRBV5-1 and J is TRBJ1-1; 9 bases align to TRBD1. This CDR3 is 15 amino acids long. The germline V gene encodes CDR1 SGHRS and CDR2 YFSETQ. V lost 6 bases and J lost 1; bases outside the gene matches: 7.

The V call is TRBV27, the J call TRBJ2-3; maybe TRBD1 (6 bases). CDR3 size: 15 residues. CDR1 and CDR2 from the germline V gene are MNHEY and SMNVEV (reference sequence). Between the trimmed V and J ends, which lost 7 bases and 2 bases, there was a span of 16 bases. The CDR3 DNA is TGTGCCAGCAACATCGACAGGCTATCCACAGATACGCAGTATTTT. It translates to CASNIDRLSTDTQYF.

CDR3 sequence reads: CSVRRTGVHGYTF. DNA for the CDR3: TGCAGCGTCCGTCGGACAGGGGTTCACGGCTACACCTTC. V and J are TRBV29-1 and TRBJ1-2, with 9 nucleotides matching TRBD1. Germline V lookup: CDR1 SQVTM, CDR2 ANQGSEA. CDR3 length: 13 amino acids. V dropped 6 bases and J dropped 8; count of bases not matched to a gene: 10. Filled out from reference TRBV29-1 and TRBJ1-2, the complete variable domain reads SAVISQKPSRDICQRGTSLTIQCQVDSQVTMMFWYRQQPGQSLTLIATANQGSEATYESGFVIDKFPISRPNLTFSTLTVSNMSPEDSSIYLCSVRRTGVHGYTFGSGTRLTVV.

V gene TRBV4-2 combines with J gene TRBJ2-5; 8 bases match TRBD1. Judging by the DNA end, TRBJ2-7 fits better; the J call may be wrong. CDR3 length: 17 amino acids. Germline loops: CDR1 LGHNA, CDR2 YNFKEQ. CDR3 loop: CASSQDLAGQGLYEQYF. The CDR3 DNA reads TGTGCCAGCAGCCAAGATCTTGCCGGACAGGGACTCTACGAGCAGTACTTC.

The gene calls are TRBV14 and TRBJ2-1, with TRBD2 matching over 8 bases. The V gene end was trimmed by 2 bases and the J gene end by 5 bases; junction bases not matched to a gene: 5. The CDR3 covers 15 residues. Germline-derived CDR1 and CDR2 are SGHDN and FVKESK. The CDR3 loop reads CASSQISGSDNEQFF. The CDR3 nucleotides read TGTGCCAGCAGCCAAATAAGCGGGAGCGACAATGAGCAGTTCTTC.

The rearrangement uses TRBV3-1 and TRBJ1-1; D unresolved. The V end lost 2 bases, the J end lost 0 bases, and 10 bases lay between the germline ends. CDR3 length equals 15 residues. CDR1 LGHDT and CDR2 YNNKEL come from the germline V gene (reference sequence). In nucleotides, the CDR3 is TGTGCCAGCAGCCAAAGGTCGGGGATGAACACTGAAGCTTTCTTT. It encodes CASSQRSGMNTEAFF.

With regard to this clonotype: The junction and the germline gene differ at one end; a read error may be behind it. V gene TRBV18 combines with J gene TRBJ2-6; D call uncertain. CDR1 and CDR2 from the germline V gene are KGHSH and LQKENI. This CDR3 has 14 residues. The CDR3 DNA reads TGTGCCAGCCCACCTATTTCTGGGGCCAACGTCCTGACTTTC. It codes for CASPPISGANVLTF.

This chain links TRBV20-1 with TRBJ2-3; D may be TRBD2 (6 bases). Germline lookup yields CDR1 DFQATT and CDR2 SNEGSKA (reference sequence). This CDR3 is built from 14 residues. Trimming left V 3 bases short and J 3 bases short, with 13 bases between. The CDR3: CSASRGDLTDTQYF. CDR3 nucleotide sequence: TGCAGTGCTAGCCGCGGGGATCTAACAGATACGCAGTATTTT.

As regards this clonotype: Being one base from a much bigger clone, this may be a read error. The chain is built from TRBV7-2 and TRBJ2-4; possible D gene TRBD1, 5 bases. CDR3 length: 14 residues. The germline CDR1 and CDR2 sequences are SGHTA and FQGNSA. CDR3 residues: CASSLVGQRNIRYF. The CDR3 DNA is TGTGCCAGCAGCTTAGTGGGGCAGAGAAACATTCGGTACTTC. The entire variable domain, with the rest obtained from reference TRBV7-2 and TRBJ2-4, is as follows: GAGVSQSPSNKVTEKGKDVELRCDPISGHTALYWYRQSLGQGLEFLIYFQGNSAPDKSGLPSDRFSAERTGGSVSTLTIQRTQQEDSAVYLCASSLVGQRNIRYFGAGTRLSVL.

This chain joins TRBV30 and TRBJ2-5; the D is unclear. This CDR3 spans 11 amino acids. Germline CDR1 is GTSNPN and CDR2 is SVGIG (reference sequence). V was cut by 4 bases and J by 0 bases, with 3 bases left in between. The CDR3 sequence is CAWTNQETQYF. The CDR3 DNA follows: TGTGCCTGGACCAACCAAGAGACCCAGTACTTC.

On this clonotype: A much larger clonotype is one base distant, so this may be a read error. The gene calls are TRBV20-1 and TRBJ2-1; D is tentatively TRBD1 or TRBD2 (5 bases each). This CDR3 comprises 15 residues. The germline V gene encodes CDR1 DFQATT and CDR2 SNEGSKA (reference sequence). The CDR3 region has the DNA TGCAGTACTAGAACGGGGACGCCCAACTACAATGAGCAGTTCTTC. As protein: CSTRTGTPNYNEQFF.

This clonotype has a handful of counts. The V and J genes are TRBV14 and TRBJ1-3; D is ambiguous. This CDR3 spans 13 amino acids. Trimming removed 1 base from V and 1 base from J, with 2 bases in between. CDR1 and CDR2 from the germline V gene are SGHDN and FVKESK. The CDR3 spells CASSQASGNTIYF. The CDR3 region has the DNA TGTGCCAGCAGCCAAGCATCTGGAAACACCATATATTTT.

To note about this clonotype: One end of the junction does not line up with germline, which may come from a read error. The chain combines TRBV12-3 or TRBV12-4 with TRBJ2-1; D assignment may be TRBD1 or TRBD2 (5 bases each). CDR3 length: 16 amino acids. This chain's CDR3 is CAGSPGLSSSYNEQFF. CDR3 nucleotide sequence: TGTGCCGGCAGCCCGGGGCTTTCAAGCTCCTACAATGAGCAGTTCTTC.

The chain is built from TRBV28 and TRBJ1-4; the D is unclear. The length of the CDR3 is 14 residues. Between the trimmed V and J ends, which lost 10 bases and 6 bases, there was a span of 18 bases. Germline assignment: CDR1 MDHEN and CDR2 SYDVKM. Written as DNA, the CDR3 is TGTGCCACCGGGCCATGGGCGGTCGATGAAAAACTGTTTTTT. Translation gives CATGPWAVDEKLFF.

This clonotype was found a few times. The V call is TRBV21-1, the J call TRBJ2-7; no DNA check was done on the table's D call, TRBD1. TRBV21-1 is given as a pseudogene. The CDR3 runs to 16 residues. The CDR3 loop reads CASSKFGQPSSYEQYF. Here the CDR3 DNA reads TGTGCCAGCAGCAAATTCGGACAGCCTAGCTCCTACGAGCAGTACTTC.

This chain joins TRBV20-1 and TRBJ2-7; D assignment may be TRBD1 or TRBD2 (6 bases each). Germline V gene data show CDR1 as DFQATT and CDR2 as SNEGSKA (reference sequence). The CDR3 is made up of 16 amino acids. V was cut by 0 bases and J by 4 bases, with 19 bases left in between. CDR3 sequence: CSARDRAGQGLYEQYF. CDR3 coding DNA: TGCAGTGCTAGAGATAGGGCGGGACAAGGCTTATACGAGCAGTACTTC.

The chain recombines TRBV12-3 or TRBV12-4 with TRBJ2-3, with 9 nucleotides matching TRBD2. The V gene end was trimmed by 5 bases and the J gene end by 3 bases; junction bases not matched to a gene: 12. The CDR3 consists of 17 residues. CDR3 DNA sequence: TGTGCCAGCAGTGAAGTCGGCGGGGGGGCCCGTACAGATACGCAGTATTTT. This gives the protein CASSEVGGGARTDTQYF.

The rearrangement joins TRBV11-2 to TRBJ2-3, with D hard to call. CDR1 SGHAT and CDR2 FQNNGV come from the germline V gene. This CDR3 is built from 14 residues. V was shortened by 4 bases and J by 4 bases, with 12 bases between the two germline ends. CDR3 residues: CASSSRAAADTQYF. The CDR3 coding sequence is TGTGCCAGCAGCTCCCGGGCGGCGGCAGATACGCAGTATTTT.

Only a few counts were recorded for this clonotype. The chain has TRBV6-2 or TRBV6-3 and TRBJ2-1; the match to TRBD2 covers 8 bases. The CDR3 runs 14 residues. CDR1 is MNHEY, CDR2 SVGEGT, per germline. Trimming took 3 bases from V and 7 from J; bases not matched to a gene: 5. The chain's CDR3 is CASSYSGAANEQFF. For the CDR3, the DNA is TGTGCCAGCAGTTATAGCGGGGCGGCGAATGAGCAGTTCTTC.

This clonotype was seen a single time. The chain uses TRBV20-1 and TRBJ1-1, with D perhaps TRBD1 (5 bases). The germline gives CDR1 DFQATT, CDR2 SNEGSKA (reference sequence). CDR3 size: 17 residues. V was cut by 0 bases and J by 1 base, with 18 bases left in between. CDR3: CSARDPFSGAQNTEAFF. Here the CDR3 DNA reads TGCAGTGCTAGAGATCCGTTTTCCGGGGCTCAGAACACTGAAGCTTTCTTT.

V usage is TRBV20-1 and J usage is TRBJ2-3, with D tentatively TRBD1 (6 bases). Between the trimmed V and J ends, which lost 6 bases and 2 bases, there was a span of 15 bases. This CDR3 contains 14 residues. In germline, CDR1 is DFQATT, CDR2 SNEGSKA (reference sequence). For the CDR3, the DNA is TGCAGTGCCCCAAGACAGGCATCCACAGATACGCAGTATTTT. Translation: CSAPRQASTDTQYF.